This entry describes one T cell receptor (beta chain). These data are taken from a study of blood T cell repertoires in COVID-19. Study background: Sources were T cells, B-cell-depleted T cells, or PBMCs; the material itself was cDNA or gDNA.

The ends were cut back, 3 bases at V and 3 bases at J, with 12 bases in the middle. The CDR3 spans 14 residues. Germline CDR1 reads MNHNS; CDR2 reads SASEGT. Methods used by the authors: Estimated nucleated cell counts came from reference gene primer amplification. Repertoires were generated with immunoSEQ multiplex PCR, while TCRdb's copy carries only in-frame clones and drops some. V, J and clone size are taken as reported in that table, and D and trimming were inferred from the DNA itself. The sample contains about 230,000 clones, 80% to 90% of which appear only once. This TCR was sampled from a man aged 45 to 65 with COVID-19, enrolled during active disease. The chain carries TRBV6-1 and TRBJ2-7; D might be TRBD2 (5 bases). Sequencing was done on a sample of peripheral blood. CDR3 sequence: CASSEDFRSYEQYF. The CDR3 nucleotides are TGTGCCAGCAGTGAGGACTTTCGAAGCTACGAGCAGTACTTC.